Each of the 16 T cell receptor beta chains below was sequenced from the same sample in a study of circulating tumor DNA in untreated peripheral T-cell lymphoma. The assay was immunoSEQ multiplex PCR, and TCRdb's table has in-frame clones only and misses some. The repertoire has fewer than 8,000 clones, about 72% of them found once; the top ten carry 25% to 35%. Specimen: tumor tissue. These receptors were obtained from a human donor with peripheral T-cell lymphoma.

This chain uses TRBV12-5 with TRBJ1-2; a possible D gene is TRBD1 (5 bases). There are 15 residues in the CDR3. Per germline, CDR1 LGHNT and CDR2 FRNRAP. The V and J ends lost 4 bases and 4 bases respectively, with 16 bases between them. DNA of the CDR3: TGTGCTAGTGGTTGGGGCCAGTCTCATTCCTATGGCTACACCTTC. This gives the protein CASGWGQSHSYGYTF.

Here the CDR3 DNA reads TGTGCCAGCACCTCTGGGGGACTAGCGGACCATGAGCAGTTCTTC. Residues: CASTSGGLADHEQFF. The gene calls are TRBV28 and TRBJ2-1, with 11 nucleotides matching TRBD2. CDR1 and CDR2 (germline): MDHEN, SYDVKM. The junction had 10 bases not matched to a gene; V was cut back by 7 bases and J by 8 bases. This CDR3 contains 15 residues.

The chain joins TRBV28 to TRBJ1-1; D is possibly TRBD1 (6 bases). Germline CDR1 is MDHEN and CDR2 is SYDVKM. Trimming left V 3 bases short and J 3 bases short, with 17 bases between. The CDR3 length is 16 residues. CDR3 in DNA: TGTGCCAGCAGTTTGTGGGGGCACAACATGGACACTGAAGCTTTCTTT. Its protein is CASSLWGHNMDTEAFF. Supplemented by reference TRBV28 and TRBJ1-1, the full variable domain reads DVKVTQSSRYLVKRTGEKVFLECVQDMDHENMFWYRQDPGLGLRLIYFSYDVKMKEKGDIPEGYSVSREKKERFSLILESASTNQTSMYLCASSLWGHNMDTEAFFGQGTRLTVV.

DNA of the CDR3: TGTGCCAGCAGCTTATCAGGGATCAACAATGAGCAGTTCTTC. It codes for CASSLSGINNEQFF. The chain carries TRBV11-3 and TRBJ2-1, with D possibly TRBD1 on 5 matching bases. This CDR3 region has 14 residues. The V gene lost 2 bases and the J gene lost 5 bases, with 10 bases spanning the gap. Germline V CDR1 and CDR2: SGHNT, YENEEA.

The gene calls are TRBV28 and TRBJ1-4; 9 bases match TRBD1. The V gene end was trimmed by 6 bases and the J gene end by 4 bases; junction bases not matched to a gene: 3. Germline V gives CDR1 MDHEN, CDR2 SYDVKM. The CDR3 is 14 residues long. The CDR3 is CASRMDRGNEKLFF. CDR3 nucleotides: TGTGCCAGCAGGATGGACAGGGGTAATGAAAAACTGTTTTTT. Complete variable domain (other parts from reference TRBV28 and TRBJ1-4): DVKVTQSSRYLVKRTGEKVFLECVQDMDHENMFWYRQDPGLGLRLIYFSYDVKMKEKGDIPEGYSVSREKKERFSLILESASTNQTSMYLCASRMDRGNEKLFFGSGTQLSVL.

This sequence joins TRBV18 and TRBJ2-5, with 7 bases identical to TRBD1. Germline assignment: CDR1 KGHSH and CDR2 LQKENI. With 2 bases clipped from V and 5 bases from J, the junction kept 5 bases outside the gene matches. This CDR3 has 14 residues. The CDR3 loop reads CASSPVTGEETQYF. CDR3 nucleotide sequence: TGTGCCAGCTCACCAGTAACAGGGGAGGAGACCCAGTACTTC. Drawing the rest from reference TRBV18 and TRBJ2-5, the complete variable domain is NAGVMQNPRHLVRRRGQEARLRCSPMKGHSHVYWYRQLPEEGLKFMVYLQKENIIDESGMPKERFSAEFPKEGPSILRIQQVVRGDSAAYFCASSPVTGEETQYFGPGTRLLVL.

The chain couples TRBV29-1 to TRBJ1-2; D call uncertain. The length of the CDR3 is 14 residues. V was clipped by 3 bases and J by 8 bases, with 19 bases between them. CDR1 is SQVTM and CDR2 is ANQGSEA in the germline V gene. The CDR3 protein is CSVDDTGSGEGYTF. The CDR3 DNA sequence: TGCAGCGTTGATGATACGGGTTCGGGAGAAGGCTACACCTTC.

Only one count was recorded for this clone. CDR3 DNA sequence: TGTGCCAGCAGTTGCGTGGGTTTTCTAGACCCTTATCCTAACTATGGCTACACCTTC. This encodes CASSCVGFLDPYPNYGYTF. The V and J genes are TRBV27 and TRBJ1-2; D call uncertain. The ends were cut back, 4 bases at V and 0 bases at J, with 24 bases in the middle. This CDR3 is built from 19 residues. Germline V gene data show CDR1 as MNHEY and CDR2 as SMNVEV (reference sequence).

CDR3 nucleotides: TGCAGCGTTGAAGGTTGGGGCCCCAGGGGCTACGAGCAGTACTTC. It specifies CSVEGWGPRGYEQYF. The rearrangement uses TRBV29-1 and TRBJ2-7, with D possibly TRBD1 on 6 matching bases. The CDR3 extends over 15 amino acids. From germline, CDR1 is SQVTM and CDR2 ANQGSEA. V shed 1 base and J shed 3 bases, with 16 bases lying between them.

The CDR3 region has the DNA TGTGCCAGCAGCGTAGAGGGACATAACTATGGCTACACCTTC. This codes for CASSVEGHNYGYTF. The V call is TRBV9, the J call TRBJ1-2, with D possibly matching TRBD1 (6 bases). Looked up from germline, CDR1 is SGDLS and CDR2 is YYNGEE. CDR3 length: 14 amino acids. Deletions cut 0 bases from V and 1 base from J, with 7 bases between.

The chain joins TRBV11-3 to TRBJ2-7, with D possibly matching TRBD2 (5 bases). Per the germline V gene, CDR1 is SGHNT and CDR2 is YENEEA. Between the trimmed V and J ends, which lost 0 bases and 7 bases, there was a span of 13 bases. CDR3 length: 14 residues. Here the CDR3 DNA reads TGTGCCAGCAGCTTAGACCCGGTGACGGGGGAGCAGTACTTC. The encoded protein is CASSLDPVTGEQYF.

The rearrangement links TRBV6-7 to TRBJ1-1, with D maybe TRBD1 (5 bases). TRBV6-7 qualifies as an ORF whose function is uncertain. The CDR3 covers 16 residues. Trimming shortened V by 7 bases and J by 1 base, and 19 bases separated the two germline ends. CDR3 DNA sequence: TGTGCCAGCACCCTAGAGGGAGGGGTTGGGAACACTGAAGCTTTCTTT. As protein: CASTLEGGVGNTEAFF.

The rearrangement links TRBV29-1 to TRBJ2-3; unclear D gene. This CDR3 spans 12 amino acids. V was cut by 4 bases and J by 2 bases, with 7 bases left in between. Germline V gives CDR1 SQVTM, CDR2 ANQGSEA. CDR3 sequence: CSVVSNTDTQYF. Written as DNA, the CDR3 is TGCAGCGTTGTCAGTAACACAGATACGCAGTATTTT.

V gene TRBV18 combines with J gene TRBJ1-2, with 9 bases that match TRBD1. With 5 bases clipped from V and 6 bases from J, the junction kept 4 bases outside the gene matches. Germline V lookup: CDR1 KGHSH, CDR2 LQKENI. This CDR3 has 13 amino acids. CDR3 nucleotides: TGTGCCAGCTCAGCCGGGACAGGGCATGGCTACACCTTC. This translates into CASSAGTGHGYTF.

V is TRBV6-7 and J is TRBJ2-5; D unclear. TRBV6-7 is marked as an open reading frame, function uncertain. The CDR3 length is 11 residues. Trimming removed 2 bases at V and 4 bases at J, with 2 bases between. CDR3 in amino acids: CASSYGETQYF. For the CDR3, the DNA is TGTGCCAGCAGTTACGGAGAGACCCAGTACTTC.

V and J are TRBV5-1 and TRBJ2-5; D possibly uses TRBD1 or TRBD2 (6 bases each). The V gene lost 7 bases and the J gene lost 2 bases, with 18 bases spanning the gap. The germline V gene has CDR1 SGHRS and CDR2 YFSETQ. The CDR3 is made up of 15 amino acids. The CDR3: CASEKGGGPQETQYF. The CDR3 DNA is TGCGCCAGCGAAAAAGGTGGGGGGCCACAAGAGACCCAGTACTTC. Full variable domain (outside the CDR3, taken from reference TRBV5-1 and TRBJ2-5): KAGVTQTPRYLIKTRGQQVTLSCSPISGHRSVSWYQQTPGQGLQFLFEYFSETQRNKGNFPGRFSGRQFSNSRSEMNVSTLELGDSALYLCASEKGGGPQETQYFGPGTRLLVL.